These 3 T cell receptor beta chains share one sample of origin, sequenced in a study of blood T cell repertoires in COVID-19. Sequenced by immunoSEQ multiplex PCR; TCRdb stores in-frame clones only, minus some. The table has about 46,000 clones, roughly 85% seen once. Material for sequencing was peripheral blood. The receptors originated from a woman of 80 years or more with COVID-19, enrolled during active disease.

This rearrangement joins TRBV10-3 to TRBJ2-2, with 10 bases identical to TRBD2. This CDR3 has 19 amino acids. Per the germline V gene, CDR1 is ENHRY and CDR2 is SYGVKD. Losses at the gene ends were 2 bases for V and 6 bases for J; bases not matched to a gene: 15. The CDR3: CAISERTGKRTSGSGELFF. CDR3 in DNA: TGTGCCATCAGTGAGAGGACAGGGAAGAGGACTAGCGGCTCCGGGGAGCTGTTTTTT.

The rearrangement uses TRBV3-1 (or the pseudogene TRBV3-2) and TRBJ1-1; 9 bases line up with TRBD1. From germline, CDR1 is LGHDT and CDR2 YNNKEL (reference sequence). The CDR3 loop spans 12 amino acids. Trimming removed 5 bases from V and 11 bases from J; junction bases left unmatched: 6. CDR3 coding DNA: TGTGCCAGCAGCTTCCGGGACAGGGCCGCTTTCTTT. Protein sequence: CASSFRDRAAFF.

J is TRBJ2-3 and V is TRBV4-1; 11 nucleotides match TRBD2. The length of the CDR3 is 15 residues. The ends lost 4 bases at V and 3 bases at J; junction bases unmatched: 3. CDR1 and CDR2 from the germline V gene are MGHRA and YSYEKL. CDR3 sequence: CASSPGLAVTDTQYF. CDR3 coding DNA: TGCGCCAGCAGCCCGGGACTAGCGGTGACAGATACGCAGTATTTT.